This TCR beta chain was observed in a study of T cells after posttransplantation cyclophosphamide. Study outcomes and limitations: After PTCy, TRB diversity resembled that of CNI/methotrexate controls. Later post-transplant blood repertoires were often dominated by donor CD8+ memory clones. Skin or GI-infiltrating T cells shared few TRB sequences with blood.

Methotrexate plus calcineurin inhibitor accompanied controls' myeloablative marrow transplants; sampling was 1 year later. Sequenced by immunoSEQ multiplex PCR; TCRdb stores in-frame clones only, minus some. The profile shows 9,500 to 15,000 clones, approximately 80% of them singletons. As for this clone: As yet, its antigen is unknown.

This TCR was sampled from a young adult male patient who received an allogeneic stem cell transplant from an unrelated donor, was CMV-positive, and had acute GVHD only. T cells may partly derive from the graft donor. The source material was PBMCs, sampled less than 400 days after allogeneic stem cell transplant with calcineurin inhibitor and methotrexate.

The CDR3 DNA reads TGTGCCAGCAGCTTTCGGACTAGCACCGAGACCCAGTACTTC. Translated: CASSFRTSTETQYF. V gene TRBV7-2 combines with J gene TRBJ2-5; 8 bases align to TRBD2. V dropped 3 bases and J dropped 5; count of bases not matched to a gene: 5. Looked up from germline, CDR1 is SGHTA and CDR2 is FQGNSA. There are 14 residues in the CDR3.